This T cell receptor beta chain is from a study of T cell responses to AZD1222 COVID-19 vaccine. V was clipped by 7 bases and J by 2 bases; unmatched bases: 8. The germline V gene encodes CDR1 LNHDA and CDR2 SQIVND (reference sequence). The CDR3 extends over 16 amino acids. Libraries were prepared by immunoSEQ multiplex PCR; TCRdb keeps only in-frame clonotypes and omits some of them. The sample has some 99,000 clones, 87% seen once. The chain has TRBV19 and TRBJ2-1; the match to TRBD1 covers 10 bases. This receptor was identified in an adult in good health. The sample consisted of peripheral blood, taken on day 0 of AZD1222 vaccination. This chain's CDR3 is CASNMRGTGAYNEQFF. CDR3 coding DNA: TGTGCCAGTAATATGAGGGGGACAGGGGCCTACAATGAGCAGTTCTTC.